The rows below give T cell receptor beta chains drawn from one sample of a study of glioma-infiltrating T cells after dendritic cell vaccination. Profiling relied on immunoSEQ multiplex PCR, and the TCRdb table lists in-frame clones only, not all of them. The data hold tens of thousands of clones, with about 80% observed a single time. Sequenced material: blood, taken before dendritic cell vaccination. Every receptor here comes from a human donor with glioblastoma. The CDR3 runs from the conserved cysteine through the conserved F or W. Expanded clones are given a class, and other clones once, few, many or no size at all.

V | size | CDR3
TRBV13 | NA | CASNKGQSYEQYF
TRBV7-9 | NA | CASSLGGYRNEQYF
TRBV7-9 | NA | CASSPREDSYGYTF
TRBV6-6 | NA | CASSYPFSGGNEKLFF
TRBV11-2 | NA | CASSLEQGYGELFF
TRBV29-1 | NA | CSVVAGANVLTF
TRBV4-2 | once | CASSQDQRSDEQFF
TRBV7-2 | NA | CASSPRQGALYGYTF
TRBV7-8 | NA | CASSPRRLAGGAVAGQYF
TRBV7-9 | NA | CASSLAADITDTQYF
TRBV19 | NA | CASSDRETNTEAFF
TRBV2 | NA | CASSRDSGSGNTIYF
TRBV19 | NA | CASSPPGLAGGNEQFF
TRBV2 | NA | CASSPVGLQGGNEQFF
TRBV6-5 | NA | CASMQGASYEQYF
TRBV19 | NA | CASSSWEGGTEAFF
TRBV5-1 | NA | CASSTGTSGAKPTETQYF
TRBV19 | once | CASSISDTRGETQYF
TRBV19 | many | CASTGTGGTEAFF
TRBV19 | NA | CASSPGLAGAEQFF
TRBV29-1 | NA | CSAEGGAGETQYF
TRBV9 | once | CASSVDERSNEQFF